The following is a T cell receptor beta chain sequence with its context. Contact with a PCR-confirmed or clinician-diagnosed COVID-19 case occurred within 2 weeks of entry. In the study's own analysis: Estimation of nucleated cell counts was performed using reference gene primer amplification. The protocol was immunoSEQ multiplex PCR, while the TCRdb copy is restricted to in-frame clones and leaves out a portion. The DNA gave D and trimming, while V, J and clone size come from that table. This sample has approximately 300,000 clones, with 90% to 95% found just once. These data belong to a study of blood T cell repertoires in COVID-19. As for the study in general: Specimens from acute and convalescent COVID-19 originated in the United States, Italy and Spain.

Trimming removed 3 bases at V and 3 bases at J, with 15 bases between. This CDR3 region has 15 residues. CDR1 is LGHDT and CDR2 is YNNKEL in the germline V gene (reference sequence). The gene calls are TRBV3-1 (or the pseudogene TRBV3-2) and TRBJ2-7; D is perhaps TRBD1 (6 bases). This receptor was taken from a woman aged 25 to 39 who had been exposed to COVID-19. The sequenced material came from PBMCs or T cells enriched from blood (not recorded which). The DNA for the CDR3 is TGTGCCAGCAGCCAGCTACAGGGATTTTACTACGAGCAGTACTTC. Translated: CASSQLQGFYYEQYF.